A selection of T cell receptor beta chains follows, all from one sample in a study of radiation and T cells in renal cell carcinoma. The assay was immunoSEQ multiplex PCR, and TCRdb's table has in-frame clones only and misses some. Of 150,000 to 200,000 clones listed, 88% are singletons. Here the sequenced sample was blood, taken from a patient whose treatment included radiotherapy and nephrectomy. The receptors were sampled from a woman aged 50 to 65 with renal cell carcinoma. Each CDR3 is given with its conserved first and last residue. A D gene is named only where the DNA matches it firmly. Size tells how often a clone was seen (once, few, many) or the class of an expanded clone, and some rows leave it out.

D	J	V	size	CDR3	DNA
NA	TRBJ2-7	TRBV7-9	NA	CASSPSTDRPHYYEQYF	TGTGCCAGCAGCCCATCGACAGACCGTCCCCACTACTACGAGCAGTACTTC
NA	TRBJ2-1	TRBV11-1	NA	CASSPPGLRHNEQFF	TGTGCCAGCAGCCCCCCCGGGCTCCGCCACAATGAGCAGTTCTTC
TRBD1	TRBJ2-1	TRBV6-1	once	CASSEPGTGGYNEQFF	TGTGCCAGCAGTGAACCTGGGACAGGGGGGTACAATGAGCAGTTCTTC
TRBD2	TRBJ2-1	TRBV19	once	CASSPSGGTYNEQFF	TGTGCCAGTAGTCCCAGCGGGGGAACCTACAATGAGCAGTTCTTC
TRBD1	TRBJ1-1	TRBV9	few	CASSVAPKGDSEAFF	TGTGCCAGCAGCGTAGCCCCGAAGGGGGACAGTGAAGCTTTCTTT
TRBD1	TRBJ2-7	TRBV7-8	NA	CASSPNRDSSYEQYF	TGTGCCAGCAGCCCAAACCGGGACAGCTCCTACGAGCAGTACTTC
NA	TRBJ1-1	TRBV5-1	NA	CASSPLAGLDTEAFF	TGCGCCAGCAGCCCTTTGGCAGGGCTAGACACTGAAGCTTTCTTT
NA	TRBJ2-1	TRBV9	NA	CASSVGGDYNEQFF	TGTGCCAGCAGCGTAGGGGGGGACTACAATGAGCAGTTCTTC
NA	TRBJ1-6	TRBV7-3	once	CASSFQGGGSPLHF	TGTGCCAGCAGCTTCCAGGGTGGGGGTTCACCCCTCCACTTT
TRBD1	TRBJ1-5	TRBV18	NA	CASSPRDRGTFGNQPQHF	TGTGCCAGCTCACCACGGGACAGGGGGACATTTGGCAATCAGCCCCAGCATTTT
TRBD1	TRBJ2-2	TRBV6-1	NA	CASIRAGGVGELFF	TGTGCCAGCATTAGGGCAGGGGGAGTCGGGGAGCTGTTTTTT
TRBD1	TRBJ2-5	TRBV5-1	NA	CASSPRTGETQYF	TGCGCCAGCAGCCCTCGGACAGGGGAGACCCAGTACTTC
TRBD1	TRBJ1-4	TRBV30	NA	CAWRDRGFNEKLFF	TGTGCCTGGAGGGACAGGGGGTTTAATGAAAAACTGTTTTTT
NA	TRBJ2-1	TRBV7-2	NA	CASSLVAVDEQFF	TGTGCCAGCAGCTTAGTAGCGGTTGATGAGCAGTTCTTC
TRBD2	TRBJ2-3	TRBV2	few	CASRGVSGGADTQYF	TGTGCCAGCAGGGGGGTCAGCGGGGGCGCAGATACGCAGTATTTT
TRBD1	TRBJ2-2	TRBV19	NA	CASSTNPTGTGELFF	TGTGCCAGTAGTACCAACCCGACAGGGACCGGGGAGCTGTTTTTT
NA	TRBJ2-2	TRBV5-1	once	CASSLTSNTGELFF	TGCGCCAGCAGCTTGACATCGAACACCGGGGAGCTGTTTTTT
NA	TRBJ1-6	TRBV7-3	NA	CASSLTGGSLNSPLHF	TGTGCCAGCAGCTTAACAGGGGGGTCTCTTAATTCACCCCTCCACTTT
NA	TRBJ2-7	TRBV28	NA	CASSTRARSSYEQYF	TGTGCCAGCAGCACCCGGGCCCGGAGCTCCTACGAGCAGTACTTC
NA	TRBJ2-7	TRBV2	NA	CASSRSTGTLVYEQYF	TGTGCCAGCAGTCGTAGTACCGGGACACTAGTTTACGAGCAGTACTTC
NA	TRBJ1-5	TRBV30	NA	CAWSAISSNQPQHF	TGTGCCTGGAGTGCGATTAGTAGCAATCAGCCCCAGCATTTT
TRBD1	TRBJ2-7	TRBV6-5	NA	CASSYGDRGLSYEQYF	TGTGCCAGCAGTTACGGGGACAGGGGCTTGAGCTACGAGCAGTACTTC
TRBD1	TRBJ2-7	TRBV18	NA	CASSPQGTGVIYEQYF	TGTGCCAGCTCACCACAAGGGACAGGGGTGATCTACGAGCAGTACTTC
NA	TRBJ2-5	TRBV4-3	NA	CASSLSVRETQYF	TGCGCCAGCAGCCTTAGCGTCCGGGAGACCCAGTACTTC
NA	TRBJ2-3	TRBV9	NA	CASSPGSGVDTQYF	TGTGCCAGCAGCCCCGGGTCGGGGGTAGATACGCAGTATTTT
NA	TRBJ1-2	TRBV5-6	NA	CASSLERGYTF	TGTGCCAGCAGCTTGGAGAGAGGCTACACCTTC
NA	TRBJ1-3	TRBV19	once	CASTSGGLGNTIYF	TGTGCCAGTACCTCCGGGGGTCTCGGAAACACCATATATTTT
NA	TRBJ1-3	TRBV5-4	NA	CASSHGAGNTIYF	TGTGCCAGCAGCCACGGAGCTGGAAACACCATATATTTT
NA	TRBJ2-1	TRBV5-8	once	CASSSPGSSSYNEQFF	TGTGCCAGCAGCTCACCCGGGAGTAGCTCCTACAATGAGCAGTTCTTC
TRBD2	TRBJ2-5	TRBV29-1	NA	CSVAGLAGQETQYF	TGCAGCGTCGCAGGACTAGCGGGGCAAGAGACCCAGTACTTC
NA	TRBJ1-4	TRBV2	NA	CASSEQGEKLFF	TGTGCCAGCAGTGAACAGGGTGAAAAACTGTTTTTT
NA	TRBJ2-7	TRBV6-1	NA	CASSPRTPTPGQYF	TGTGCCAGCAGCCCTCGGACACCTACCCCCGGGCAGTACTTC
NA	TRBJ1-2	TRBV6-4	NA	CASSDTYKSGYTF	TGTGCCAGCAGTGACACCTACAAGTCCGGCTACACCTTC
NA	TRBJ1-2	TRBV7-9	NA	CASSLDRAVGGYTF	TGTGCCAGCAGCTTAGACAGGGCCGTAGGAGGCTACACCTTC
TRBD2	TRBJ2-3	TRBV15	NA	CATSRDLFGGGPATDTQYF	TGTGCCACCAGCAGAGATCTTTTCGGCGGGGGGCCCGCCACAGATACGCAGTATTTT
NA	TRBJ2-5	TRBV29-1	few	CSVALSAATQYF	TGCAGCGTTGCACTTTCGGCCGCGACCCAGTACTTC
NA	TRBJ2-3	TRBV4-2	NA	CASSLSHTDTQYF	TGTGCCAGCAGCCTAAGCCACACAGATACGCAGTATTTT
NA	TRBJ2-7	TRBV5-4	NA	CASSFEFLREQYF	TGTGCCAGCAGCTTCGAATTTTTGCGTGAGCAGTACTTC
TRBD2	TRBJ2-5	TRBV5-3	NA	CARSLFLAGGKSGETQYF	TGTGCCAGAAGCTTGTTTCTAGCGGGGGGAAAAAGTGGGGAGACCCAGTACTTC
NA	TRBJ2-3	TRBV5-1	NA	CASSLPTSTDTQYF	TGCGCCAGCAGCCTCCCCACTAGCACAGATACGCAGTATTTT
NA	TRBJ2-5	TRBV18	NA	CASSREETQYF	TGTGCCAGCTCACGGGAGGAGACCCAGTACTTC
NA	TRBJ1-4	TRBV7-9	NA	CASRQDGATNEKLFF	TGTGCCAGCAGGCAGGACGGGGCAACTAATGAAAAACTGTTTTTT
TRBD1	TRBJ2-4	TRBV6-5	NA	CASSGTGRGIQYF	TGTGCCAGCAGTGGGACAGGGCGTGGGATTCAGTACTTC
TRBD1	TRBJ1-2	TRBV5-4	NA	CASSLGTGDYGYTF	TGTGCCAGCAGCTTGGGCACAGGGGACTATGGCTACACCTTC
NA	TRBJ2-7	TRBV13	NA	CASSYGPPYEQYF	TGTGCCAGCAGCTATGGACCGCCGTACGAGCAGTACTTC
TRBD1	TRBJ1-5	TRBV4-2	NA	CASSQATGGNQPQHF	TGTGCCAGCAGCCAGGCGACAGGGGGCAATCAGCCCCAGCATTTT
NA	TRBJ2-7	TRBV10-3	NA	CAISGGGGLYEQYF	TGTGCCATCAGTGGTGGGGGTGGGCTCTACGAGCAGTACTTC
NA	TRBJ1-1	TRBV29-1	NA	CSVRAGFTEAFF	TGCAGCGTTAGGGCTGGGTTCACTGAAGCTTTCTTT
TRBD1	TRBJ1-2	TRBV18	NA	CASSPLGQGSNAGGYTF	TGTGCCAGCTCACCATTAGGACAGGGTTCGAACGCAGGCGGCTACACCTTC
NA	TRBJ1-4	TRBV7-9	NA	CASSPIRGGRNEKLFF	TGTGCCAGCAGCCCCATCCGGGGGGGGAGAAATGAAAAACTGTTTTTT
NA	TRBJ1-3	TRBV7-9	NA	CASSLASGGNTIYF	TGTGCCAGCAGCTTAGCTTCAGGTGGAAACACCATATATTTT